This TCR beta chain was obtained from a study of OX40 agonist ivuxolimab in advanced cancers. About the research overall: Patients with prior anti-PD-1, anti-PD-L1 or anti-CTLA-4 therapy were eligible; 35% to 45% had some.

Sequenced by immunoSEQ multiplex PCR; TCRdb stores in-frame clones only, minus some. The table shows about 61,000 clones, with 83% occurring only once. V dropped 1 base and J dropped 8 bases, with 12 bases sitting between them. Germline-derived CDR1 and CDR2 are KGHSH and LQKENI. The CDR3 runs 15 residues. The source was CD4+ or CD8+ T cells sorted from blood, collected in a trial of the OX40 agonist ivuxolimab. The rearrangement joins TRBV18 to TRBJ2-6; maybe TRBD2 (5 bases). The sequence was obtained from an adult with an advanced solid tumor such as melanoma, head and neck, liver or kidney cancer. In DNA form, the CDR3 reads TGTGCCAGCTCACCACTTGAAGCGGCCCCCAACGTCCTGACTTTC. Translating it yields CASSPLEAAPNVLTF.